Listed below are T cell receptor beta chains from one sample, sequenced in a study of regulatory T cells in long-lasting Graves disease. Via MiXCR, TCRdb re-called the multiplex PCR reads, giving one row per CDR3 protein. In the table there are roughly 450,000 distinct CDR3 sequences, roughly 20% of which are singletons. This specimen was peripheral blood mononuclear cells (PBMCs), taken when the disease was refractory, from a patient treated with antithyroid drugs. These TCRs come from a female donor with Graves disease. The CDR3 runs from the conserved cysteine through the conserved F or W. D genes are given only for firm matches. Clone size, where shown, is once, few, many, or a class for clones that have expanded.

TRBV5-1,.,TRBJ2-2,.,TGCGCCAGCGGGCCGGGACTTAACACCGGGGAGCTGTTTTTT,CASGPGLNTGELFF
TRBV6-5,.,TRBJ1-4,many,TGTGCCAGCAGTTACGCGTTAGCGGCAACTAATGAAAAACTGTTTTTT,CASSYALAATNEKLFF
TRBV7-6,TRBD1,TRBJ2-1,.,TGTGCCAGCAGCTCCCGCTGGGGACAGGGATACAATGAGCAGTTCTTC,CASSSRWGQGYNEQFF
TRBV27,.,TRBJ1-2,few,TGTGCCAGCAGTTTAAACGGAGGAGGCCCCGCATACTATGGCTACACCTTC,CASSLNGGGPAYYGYTF
TRBV9,.,TRBJ2-3,once,TGTGCCAGCAGCGTAATTCCAGGGGCTGATACGCAGTATTTT,CASSVIPGADTQYF
TRBV7-6,TRBD2,TRBJ2-7,few,TGTGCCAGCAGCCTCCGGGAGGGCCTGTCCTACGAGCAGTACTTC,CASSLREGLSYEQYF
TRBV13,.,TRBJ2-5,.,TGTGCCAGCAGCCCACGGAGGGACATCCAAGAGACCCAGTACTTC,CASSPRRDIQETQYF
TRBV19,.,TRBJ1-2,.,TGTGCCAGTAAGGGGAACCTTAACTATGGCTACACCTTC,CASKGNLNYGYTF
TRBV7-8,TRBD2,TRBJ2-1,.,TGTGCCAGCACCGCCGGCGGGGGATACAATGAGCAGTTCTTC,CASTAGGGYNEQFF
TRBV6-2/TRBV6-3,TRBD1,TRBJ1-3,few,TGTGCCAGCAGTTACCCGGGACAGAGGGGAAACACCATATATTTT,CASSYPGQRGNTIYF
TRBV7-9,.,TRBJ1-2,.,TGTGCCAGCAGCTTCGAGGAATTGGCCAACTATGGCTACACCTTC,CASSFEELANYGYTF
TRBV28,.,TRBJ1-5,many,TGTGCCAGCAGTTTTCATGGAGTTAGCAATCAGCCCCAGCATTTT,CASSFHGVSNQPQHF
TRBV5-1,.,TRBJ1-1,once,TGCGCCAGCAGCTCCCCATTGGTCAGTGAAGCTTTCTTT,CASSSPLVSEAFF
TRBV27,TRBD2,TRBJ2-7,many,TGTGCCAGCAGTGCAGCGGGAGGTACCTACGAGCAGTACTTC,CASSAAGGTYEQYF
TRBV7-9,.,TRBJ2-2,.,TGTGCCAGCAGCCTGACAGGTCTCTCCCTGGGCACCGGGGAGCTGTTTTTT,CASSLTGLSLGTGELFF
TRBV28,.,TRBJ1-5,many,TGTGCCAGCAGTTCCCCCTTTTCTTTGTGGGAACAGCCCCAGCATTTT,CASSSPFSLWEQPQHF
TRBV7-2,TRBD1,TRBJ1-5,few,TGTGCCAGCAGCCCAGCAGGGACAGGGGGAGTGCAGCCCCAGCATTTT,CASSPAGTGGVQPQHF
TRBV6-1,TRBD2,TRBJ2-7,few,TGTGCCAGCAGCTGGACTAGCGGGAGCCACGAGCAGTACTTC,CASSWTSGSHEQYF
TRBV6-1,TRBD1,TRBJ1-1,few,TGTGCCAGCAGTGTAATAGGACAGGGAGCTGAAGCTTTCTTT,CASSVIGQGAEAFF